These 5 T cell receptor beta chains share one sample of origin, sequenced in a study of Ad26.COV2.S vaccination and SARS-CoV-2 variants. TCRdb's table, derived via immunoSEQ multiplex PCR, lists solely in-frame clones and lacks some. The sample includes about 350,000 clones, 70% to 90% of them seen just once. The treatment was: about 20 received Ad26.COV2.S at low or high dose, single or two shots; roughly 5 received placebo; per-sample allocation not given. The samples date from day 63 after the first vaccine or placebo injection. The sequences come from peripheral blood, collected in a trial of Ad26.COV2.S vaccine versus placebo. The receptors were sampled from a person between 18 and 65 years old who received the Ad26.COV2.S COVID-19 vaccine or a placebo.

In DNA, the CDR3 is TGTGCCAGCAGACACGCTGGCACAGATACGCAGTATTTT. This encodes CASRHAGTDTQYF. This chain joins TRBV14 and TRBJ2-3; no clear D. The ends were cut back, 6 bases at V and 1 base at J, with 8 bases in the middle. The CDR3 consists of 13 residues. Germline lookup yields CDR1 SGHDN and CDR2 FVKESK.

The CDR3 sequence is CASSFTGVAGANVLTF. Here the CDR3 DNA reads TGTGCCAGCAGCTTTACGGGGGTGGCTGGGGCCAACGTCCTGACTTTC. The rearrangement links TRBV5-8 to TRBJ2-6, with D possibly being TRBD2 (6 bases). V lost 2 bases and J 2 bases, leaving 11 bases between the germline ends. From germline, CDR1 is SGHTS and CDR2 YDEGEE. This CDR3 spans 16 amino acids.

The gene calls are TRBV4-1 and TRBJ2-1; 9 nucleotides match TRBD2. CDR1 is MGHRA and CDR2 is YSYEKL in the germline V gene. CDR3 length: 15 amino acids. V shed 1 base and J 7 bases; nucleotides not matched to a gene: 5. This chain's CDR3 is CASSQVSGGRNEQFF. CDR3 bases: TGCGCCAGCAGCCAAGTCAGCGGGGGGAGGAATGAGCAGTTCTTC.

The CDR3: CASSPTLSANYEQYF. CDR3 DNA: TGTGCCAGCAGCCCGACTTTGTCAGCAAACTACGAGCAGTACTTC. The V call is TRBV4-2, the J call TRBJ2-7; no definite D call. Per the germline V gene, CDR1 is LGHNA and CDR2 is YNFKEQ. Trimming removed 4 bases at V and 3 bases at J, with 16 bases between. The CDR3 is 15 amino acids.

The CDR3 sequence: CASSLTLPRATNEKLFF. CDR3 bases: TGTGCCAGCAGTTTAACCTTGCCGAGGGCAACTAATGAAAAACTGTTTTTT. This sequence joins TRBV28 and TRBJ1-4; D is uncertain. Germline values: CDR1 MDHEN, CDR2 SYDVKM. The CDR3 is 17 residues long. The germline V and J ends were trimmed by 2 bases and 0 bases, with 13 bases remaining between them.